What follows is one T cell receptor (beta chain) and its context. Antigen unknown. Construction of the TCR beta libraries employed iRepertoire HTBI primers in conjunction with Arm-PCR of CDR3 regions. MiXCR, run by TCRdb on the multiplex PCR reads, gives a single entry per CDR3 protein. The table includes 400,000 or so distinct CDR3 sequences, about a quarter detected once. Time point here: persistent/refractory GD, antithyroid drugs over 5 years with positive TRAb. Isolated PBMC RNA provided the starting material for the TCR library. EDTA tubes received around 9 milliliters of drawn peripheral blood. The data were taken from a study of regulatory T cells in long-lasting Graves disease. The CDR3 contains 13 residues. With 3 bases removed from V and 2 bases from J, the gap between germline ends came to 7 bases. CDR1 MGHDK and CDR2 SYGVNS come from the germline V gene. Broader study findings: TCR diversity was lower in persistent Graves' patients than in newly diagnosed ones.

This TCR was recovered from a female donor with Graves disease. J is TRBJ1-2 and V is TRBV25-1; D call uncertain. This sample comprised peripheral blood mononuclear cells (PBMCs), obtained when the disease was refractory, from a patient treated with antithyroid drugs. The CDR3 DNA is TGTGCCAGCAGTGACAGGATGAACTATGGCTACACCTTC. Translation gives CASSDRMNYGYTF.